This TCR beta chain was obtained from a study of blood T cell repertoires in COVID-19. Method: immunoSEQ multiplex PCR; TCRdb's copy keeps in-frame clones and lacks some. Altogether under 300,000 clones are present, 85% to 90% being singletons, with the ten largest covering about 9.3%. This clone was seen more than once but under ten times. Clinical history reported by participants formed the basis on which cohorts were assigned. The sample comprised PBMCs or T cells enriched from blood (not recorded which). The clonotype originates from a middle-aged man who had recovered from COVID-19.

The CDR3 protein is CASSQVRANTEAFF. CDR3 bases: TGCGCCAGCAGCCAAGTGAGGGCGAACACTGAAGCTTTCTTT. The chain links TRBV4-1 to TRBJ1-1; D is unclear. Germline lookup yields CDR1 MGHRA and CDR2 YSYEKL. V lost 1 base to trimming and J lost 1 base, with 7 bases between them. The CDR3 spans 14 residues.